Following are 4 T cell receptor beta chains from one sample sequenced in a study of multiple sclerosis patients with progressive multifocal leukoencephalopathy (dated by TCRdb to between 2018 and 2020). The sample's time point label, in plain terms: before natalizumab initiation. Library prep was done by the immunoSEQ multiplex PCR assay. Drawn from immuneACCESS, this table holds only the in-frame rearrangements with V and J called that TCRdb kept. Clones are partly lost; checked studies trace under half to an unresolved V gene and leave the rest unexplained. The sample table lists some 30,000 clones, about 89% of them with a count of one. Around 1.4% of the sample belongs to the ten largest clones. The material sequenced was PBMCs. Source of these receptors: a human donor with multiple sclerosis.

The chain combines TRBV2 with TRBJ2-7; the match to TRBD1 covers 8 bases. V shed 6 bases and J 13 bases; nucleotides not matched to a gene: 11. CDR1 SNHLY and CDR2 FYNNEI come from the germline V gene. The length of the CDR3 is 12 residues. CDR3 sequence (DNA): TGTGCCAGCAGGGGTGGGACAGGAGGTTTCTACTTC. Translated: CASRGGTGGFYF.

V usage is TRBV5-4 and J usage is TRBJ1-2; TRBD1 is a possible D gene (5 bases). The V end was cut by 5 bases, the J end by 5 bases, with 13 bases between. The CDR3 sequence is 13 residues long. CDR1 is SGHNT and CDR2 is YYREEE in the germline V gene (reference sequence). CDR3 region: CASSRSQGYGYTF. Written as DNA, the CDR3 is TGTGCCAGCAGTAGATCGCAGGGATATGGCTACACCTTC.

The V call is TRBV5-4, the J call TRBJ2-7, with TRBD1 identical over 10 bases. From germline, CDR1 is SGHNT and CDR2 YYREEE (reference sequence). Losses at the gene ends were 0 bases for V and 10 bases for J; bases not matched to a gene: 10. The CDR3 covers 15 residues. The CDR3 DNA reads TGTGCCAGCAGCTTGGCCTGGACAGGGGGGAGTGAACAGTACTTC. Protein sequence: CASSLAWTGGSEQYF.

Here the CDR3 DNA reads TGCGCCAGCAGCCAGACGGGACAGGAGTACGAGCAGTACTTC. Protein product: CASSQTGQEYEQYF. V usage is TRBV5-1 and J usage is TRBJ2-7; 8 bases match TRBD1. The V gene end was trimmed by 4 bases and the J gene end by 4 bases; junction bases not matched to a gene: 7. The germline CDR1 and CDR2 sequences are SGHRS and YFSETQ. This CDR3 comprises 14 residues.